The present TCR beta chain was sequenced within a study of beta chain features in type 1 diabetes. Expressed TCRB transcripts were sequenced, since all the RNA that had been isolated was reverse transcribed. Using immunoSEQ multiplex PCR, the repertoire was profiled, and TCRdb retains in-frame clones only, with some absent. Of about 410,000 clones detected, 11% to 15% appear once; the ten largest clones hold roughly 0.035%. V gave up 6 bases and J gave up 1 base, with 8 bases separating them. Germline V gene lookup returns CDR1 SGHTA and CDR2 FQGTGA. The CDR3 runs to 13 residues. This TCR derives from a man aged 25 to 40 in good health. The chain recombines TRBV7-3 with TRBJ2-3; tentatively, D is TRBD2 (6 bases). Sequencing input: naive CD4+ T cells from blood. The CDR3 region is CASSSGGTDTQYF. In DNA form, the CDR3 reads TGTGCCAGCAGTAGCGGAGGCACAGATACGCAGTATTTT.